This is a list of T cell receptor beta chains from one sample in a study of T cells in Graves' hyperthyroidism and ophthalmopathy. TCRdb processed the multiplex PCR reads anew with MiXCR; each CDR3 protein has one entry. The sample has 500,000 or so distinct CDR3 sequences, about 15% seen once. The sample comprised blood. These TCRs come from a woman younger than 35 with Graves' ophthalmopathy. The CDR3 runs from the conserved cysteine through the conserved F or W. D genes are given only for firm matches. Some rows mark clone size as missing; the rest say once, few, many or name a class of expanded clone.

v_call: TRBV14; j_call: TRBJ1-2; clone_size: once; d_call: .; cdr3_aa: CASSHSQYGYTF; cdr3_nt: TGTGCCAGCAGCCATAGTCAGTATGGCTACACCTTC
v_call: TRBV6-1; j_call: TRBJ2-1; clone_size: .; d_call: .; cdr3_aa: CASGLGEQFF; cdr3_nt: TGTGCCAGCGGTCTCGGTGAGCAGTTCTTC
v_call: TRBV7-2; j_call: TRBJ2-5; clone_size: few; d_call: TRBD2; cdr3_aa: CASSLTGGPETQYF; cdr3_nt: TGTGCCAGCAGCTTAACGGGGGGGCCCGAGACCCAGTACTTC
v_call: TRBV7-8; j_call: TRBJ1-2; clone_size: .; d_call: TRBD1; cdr3_aa: CASSFEAGQGVTGYTF; cdr3_nt: TGTGCCAGCAGCTTTGAGGCCGGACAGGGAGTAACTGGCTACACCTTC
v_call: TRBV12-3/TRBV12-4; j_call: TRBJ1-1; clone_size: many; d_call: .; cdr3_aa: CASSLGAPGITEAFF; cdr3_nt: TGTGCCAGCAGTTTGGGGGCGCCGGGTATTACTGAAGCTTTCTTT
v_call: TRBV27; j_call: TRBJ2-1; clone_size: many; d_call: TRBD1; cdr3_aa: CASSPIGTGDSNEQFF; cdr3_nt: TGTGCCAGCAGCCCAATCGGGACAGGGGATAGTAATGAGCAGTTCTTC
v_call: TRBV19; j_call: TRBJ2-7; clone_size: once; d_call: TRBD2; cdr3_aa: CASSIGGRNEQYF; cdr3_nt: TGTGCCAGTAGTATAGGCGGGAGGAACGAGCAGTACTTC
v_call: TRBV6-2/TRBV6-3; j_call: TRBJ1-5; clone_size: many; d_call: .; cdr3_aa: CASSWEWGLKSNQPQHF; cdr3_nt: TGTGCCAGCAGTTGGGAGTGGGGACTCAAGAGCAATCAGCCCCAGCATTTT
v_call: TRBV7-9; j_call: TRBJ1-2; clone_size: many; d_call: TRBD1; cdr3_aa: CASSLTTPPTGDYGYTF; cdr3_nt: TGTGCCAGCAGCCTCACAACGCCCCCAACAGGGGACTATGGCTACACCTTC
v_call: TRBV29-1; j_call: TRBJ2-1; clone_size: few; d_call: .; cdr3_aa: CSVTGTPNDYNEQFF; cdr3_nt: TGCAGCGTTACCGGGACTCCGAATGACTACAATGAGCAGTTCTTC
v_call: TRBV20-1; j_call: TRBJ1-1; clone_size: many; d_call: .; cdr3_aa: CSAPKATEAFF; cdr3_nt: TGCAGTGCCCCGAAGGCCACTGAAGCTTTCTTT
v_call: TRBV19; j_call: TRBJ2-4; clone_size: .; d_call: .; cdr3_aa: CAARHYREGIQYF; cdr3_nt: TGTGCCGCCAGGCACTACAGGGAAGGCATTCAGTACTTC
v_call: TRBV18; j_call: TRBJ2-3; clone_size: few; d_call: .; cdr3_aa: CASSARGSSTDTQYF; cdr3_nt: TGTGCCAGCTCAGCCCGGGGGTCTAGCACAGATACGCAGTATTTT
v_call: TRBV20-1; j_call: TRBJ1-2; clone_size: many; d_call: .; cdr3_aa: CSAATEANYGYTF; cdr3_nt: TGCAGTGCTGCGACAGAAGCTAACTATGGCTACACCTTC
v_call: TRBV9; j_call: TRBJ1-1; clone_size: .; d_call: .; cdr3_aa: CASSVTLRAEAFF; cdr3_nt: TGTGCCAGCAGCGTGACCCTGCGGGCTGAAGCTTTCTTT
v_call: TRBV7-2; j_call: TRBJ2-7; clone_size: many; d_call: TRBD2; cdr3_aa: CASSLRLAGGPQSEQYF; cdr3_nt: TGTGCCAGCAGCTTACGACTAGCGGGAGGGCCCCAAAGCGAGCAGTACTTC
v_call: TRBV3-1; j_call: TRBJ2-2; clone_size: many; d_call: .; cdr3_aa: CASSQKHSGLNTGELFF; cdr3_nt: TGTGCCAGCAGCCAAAAACATAGCGGCCTGAACACCGGGGAGCTGTTTTTT
v_call: TRBV30; j_call: TRBJ2-1; clone_size: many; d_call: .; cdr3_aa: CAWSNGGLYNEQFF; cdr3_nt: TGTGCCTGGAGTAATGGGGGTCTTTACAATGAGCAGTTCTTC
v_call: TRBV7-3; j_call: TRBJ2-1; clone_size: many; d_call: TRBD2; cdr3_aa: CASSAGGTYNEQFF; cdr3_nt: TGTGCCAGCAGCGCCGGGGGGACCTACAATGAGCAGTTCTTC
v_call: TRBV12-3/TRBV12-4; j_call: TRBJ2-5; clone_size: many; d_call: TRBD2; cdr3_aa: CASSLGTSGSSDQETQYF; cdr3_nt: TGTGCCAGCAGTTTGGGGACTAGCGGGAGTTCGGACCAAGAGACCCAGTACTTC
v_call: TRBV18; j_call: TRBJ1-1; clone_size: many; d_call: .; cdr3_aa: CASSPIGQMNTEAFF; cdr3_nt: TGTGCCAGCTCACCAATTGGACAAATGAACACTGAAGCTTTCTTT
v_call: TRBV7-9; j_call: TRBJ2-7; clone_size: many; d_call: TRBD1; cdr3_aa: CASSSRDSAYEQYF; cdr3_nt: TGTGCCAGCAGCTCCCGGGACAGTGCCTACGAGCAGTACTTC
v_call: TRBV12-3/TRBV12-4; j_call: TRBJ1-1; clone_size: many; d_call: .; cdr3_aa: CASSFEGGTEAFF; cdr3_nt: TGTGCCAGCAGTTTTGAGGGAGGCACTGAAGCTTTCTTT
v_call: TRBV7-9; j_call: TRBJ1-1; clone_size: many; d_call: .; cdr3_aa: CASSPGSTWAFF; cdr3_nt: TGTGCCAGCAGCCCAGGCAGCACCTGGGCTTTCTTT
v_call: TRBV9; j_call: TRBJ2-5; clone_size: few; d_call: .; cdr3_aa: CASSVDPTTGPQGTQYF; cdr3_nt: TGTGCCAGCAGCGTAGACCCAACGACAGGCCCCCAAGGGACCCAGTACTTC
v_call: TRBV5-1; j_call: TRBJ2-1; clone_size: .; d_call: .; cdr3_aa: CASRQEGAYNEQFF; cdr3_nt: TGCGCCAGCCGCCAGGAGGGCGCCTACAATGAGCAGTTCTTC
v_call: TRBV4-1; j_call: TRBJ1-6; clone_size: few; d_call: TRBD1; cdr3_aa: CASSQDDPGQPVTLHF; cdr3_nt: TGCGCCAGCAGCCAAGACGACCCGGGACAGCCTGTAACCCTCCACTTT
v_call: TRBV20-1; j_call: TRBJ2-7; clone_size: many; d_call: .; cdr3_aa: CSAIIQGYEQYF; cdr3_nt: TGCAGTGCCATTATACAGGGCTACGAGCAGTACTTC
v_call: TRBV4-3; j_call: TRBJ2-2; clone_size: .; d_call: TRBD2; cdr3_aa: CTSSQDKASGTGELFF; cdr3_nt: TGCACCAGCAGCCAAGATAAGGCTAGCGGGACCGGGGAGCTGTTTTTT
v_call: TRBV20-1; j_call: TRBJ2-2; clone_size: .; d_call: TRBD2; cdr3_aa: CSAPLAGQVGELFF; cdr3_nt: TGCAGTGCTCCGCTAGCGGGTCAGGTCGGGGAGCTGTTTTTT
v_call: TRBV28; j_call: TRBJ2-1; clone_size: once; d_call: TRBD2; cdr3_aa: CASSFSLAGVIGEQFF; cdr3_nt: TGTGCCAGCAGTTTCTCCTTAGCGGGAGTCATCGGTGAGCAGTTCTTC
v_call: TRBV3-1; j_call: TRBJ2-7; clone_size: many; d_call: TRBD1; cdr3_aa: CASSQDGINPGQALSYEQYF; cdr3_nt: TGTGCCAGCAGCCAAGATGGTATAAACCCGGGACAGGCACTCTCCTACGAGCAGTACTTC
v_call: TRBV3-1; j_call: TRBJ1-2; clone_size: .; d_call: .; cdr3_aa: CASSQENPRGYYGYTF; cdr3_nt: TGTGCCAGCAGCCAAGAAAACCCCAGGGGTTACTATGGCTACACCTTC
v_call: TRBV30; j_call: TRBJ2-4; clone_size: few; d_call: .; cdr3_aa: CAWSDPDGELAKNIQYF; cdr3_nt: TGTGCCTGGAGTGACCCTGACGGGGAGCTAGCCAAAAACATTCAGTACTTC
v_call: TRBV7-9; j_call: TRBJ2-5; clone_size: many; d_call: .; cdr3_aa: CASSLSTTQETQYF; cdr3_nt: TGTGCCAGCAGCTTATCTACTACACAAGAGACCCAGTACTTC
v_call: TRBV12-3/TRBV12-4; j_call: TRBJ2-3; clone_size: many; d_call: TRBD2; cdr3_aa: CASSLVRAGGPGDTQYF; cdr3_nt: TGTGCCAGCAGTTTAGTCCGTGCGGGGGGGCCTGGAGATACGCAGTATTTT
v_call: TRBV3-1; j_call: TRBJ1-2; clone_size: many; d_call: TRBD1; cdr3_aa: CASSQAGTGNGYTF; cdr3_nt: TGTGCCAGCAGCCAAGCCGGGACAGGGAACGGCTACACCTTC
v_call: TRBV11-2; j_call: TRBJ2-2; clone_size: many; d_call: TRBD2; cdr3_aa: CASSLDYGGGADTGELFF; cdr3_nt: TGTGCCAGCAGCTTAGATTACGGCGGGGGGGCTGACACCGGGGAGCTGTTTTTT
v_call: TRBV4-2; j_call: TRBJ1-2; clone_size: .; d_call: .; cdr3_aa: CASSPEDDGANYGYTF; cdr3_nt: TGTGCCAGCAGCCCAGAGGACGACGGGGCGAACTATGGCTACACCTTC
v_call: TRBV7-9; j_call: TRBJ1-1; clone_size: .; d_call: .; cdr3_aa: CASSPRAIEAFF; cdr3_nt: TGTGCCAGCAGCCCAAGGGCAATCGAAGCTTTCTTT
v_call: TRBV7-2; j_call: TRBJ2-2; clone_size: many; d_call: .; cdr3_aa: CASSLGQPSNTGELFF; cdr3_nt: TGTGCCAGCAGCTTAGGCCAGCCTTCGAACACCGGGGAGCTGTTTTTT
v_call: TRBV28; j_call: TRBJ2-3; clone_size: many; d_call: TRBD1; cdr3_aa: CASSWDRGKLPEDTDTQYF; cdr3_nt: TGTGCCAGCAGTTGGGACAGGGGGAAGCTTCCTGAGGACACAGATACGCAGTATTTT
v_call: TRBV7-2; j_call: TRBJ1-2; clone_size: many; d_call: .; cdr3_aa: CASSLMAETNYGYTF; cdr3_nt: TGTGCCAGCAGCTTAATGGCAGAGACTAACTATGGCTACACCTTC
v_call: TRBV6-1; j_call: TRBJ1-2; clone_size: many; d_call: .; cdr3_aa: CASSYAGVSYGYTF; cdr3_nt: TGTGCCAGCAGTTACGCGGGGGTGAGCTATGGCTACACCTTC
v_call: TRBV24-1; j_call: TRBJ2-3; clone_size: .; d_call: .; cdr3_aa: CATSGPGHLTDTQYF; cdr3_nt: TGTGCCACCAGTGGCCCGGGACACCTCACAGATACGCAGTATTTT
v_call: TRBV2; j_call: TRBJ1-2; clone_size: few; d_call: TRBD1; cdr3_aa: CASSLVGQGDNGYTF; cdr3_nt: TGTGCCAGCAGTTTAGTGGGACAGGGGGATAATGGCTACACCTTC
v_call: TRBV30; j_call: TRBJ1-6; clone_size: few; d_call: .; cdr3_aa: CAWSPTGDYNSPLHF; cdr3_nt: TGTGCCTGGAGTCCAACAGGCGACTATAATTCACCCCTCCACTTT
v_call: TRBV20-1; j_call: TRBJ2-1; clone_size: few; d_call: TRBD1; cdr3_aa: CSARDGTGGIEQFF; cdr3_nt: TGCAGTGCTAGAGATGGGACAGGGGGAATTGAGCAGTTCTTC
v_call: TRBV6-1; j_call: TRBJ2-7; clone_size: .; d_call: TRBD2; cdr3_aa: CASRSPGGAREQYF; cdr3_nt: TGTGCCAGCAGGTCCCCCGGGGGGGCGCGGGAGCAGTACTTC
v_call: TRBV2; j_call: TRBJ1-1; clone_size: many; d_call: .; cdr3_aa: CAALQGSVNTEAFF; cdr3_nt: TGTGCCGCCCTACAGGGTTCGGTGAACACTGAAGCTTTCTTT
v_call: TRBV20-1; j_call: TRBJ1-5; clone_size: .; d_call: .; cdr3_aa: CSAGQESYSNQPQHF; cdr3_nt: TGCAGTGCTGGGCAGGAGTCATATAGCAATCAGCCCCAGCATTTT
v_call: TRBV18; j_call: TRBJ1-4; clone_size: many; d_call: .; cdr3_aa: CASSSDWTVVNEKLFF; cdr3_nt: TGTGCCAGCTCATCGGACTGGACAGTAGTCAATGAAAAACTGTTTTTT
v_call: TRBV11-2; j_call: TRBJ2-3; clone_size: many; d_call: .; cdr3_aa: CASSLVMGKSDTQYF; cdr3_nt: TGTGCCAGCAGCTTAGTAATGGGGAAGTCAGATACGCAGTATTTT
v_call: TRBV5-1; j_call: TRBJ2-6; clone_size: few; d_call: .; cdr3_aa: CASSLIQIQSSGANVLTF; cdr3_nt: TGCGCCAGCAGCTTGATCCAAATTCAGAGCTCTGGGGCCAACGTCCTGACTTTC
v_call: TRBV19; j_call: TRBJ1-5; clone_size: few; d_call: TRBD1; cdr3_aa: CASRQGGNQPQHF; cdr3_nt: TGTGCCAGTCGACAGGGAGGCAATCAGCCCCAGCATTTT
v_call: TRBV5-6; j_call: TRBJ1-1; clone_size: many; d_call: .; cdr3_aa: CASSFPRGRAEAFF; cdr3_nt: TGTGCCAGCAGCTTTCCCAGGGGAAGGGCTGAAGCTTTCTTT
v_call: TRBV6-6; j_call: TRBJ2-2; clone_size: many; d_call: TRBD2; cdr3_aa: CASSYTSGGATGELFF; cdr3_nt: TGTGCCAGCAGTTACACAAGCGGGGGGGCCACCGGGGAGCTGTTTTTT
v_call: TRBV9; j_call: TRBJ2-1; clone_size: .; d_call: TRBD2; cdr3_aa: CASSVVAASGSGEQFF; cdr3_nt: TGTGCCAGCAGCGTAGTAGCGGCTAGCGGGAGCGGTGAGCAGTTCTTC